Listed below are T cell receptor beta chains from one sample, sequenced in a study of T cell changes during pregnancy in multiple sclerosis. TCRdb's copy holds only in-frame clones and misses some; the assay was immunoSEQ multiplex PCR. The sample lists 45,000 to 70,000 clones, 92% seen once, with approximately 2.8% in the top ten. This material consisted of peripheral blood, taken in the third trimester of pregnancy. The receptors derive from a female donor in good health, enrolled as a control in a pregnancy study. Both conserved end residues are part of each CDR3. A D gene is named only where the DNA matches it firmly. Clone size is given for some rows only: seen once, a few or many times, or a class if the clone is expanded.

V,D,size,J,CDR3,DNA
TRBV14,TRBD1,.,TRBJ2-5,CASSPDRAEETQYF,TGTGCCAGCAGCCCGGACAGGGCCGAAGAGACCCAGTACTTC
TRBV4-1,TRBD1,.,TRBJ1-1,CASSQFTWDRAMNTEAFF,TGCGCCAGCAGCCAGTTCACCTGGGACAGGGCCATGAACACTGAAGCTTTCTTT
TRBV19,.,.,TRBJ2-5,CASSIDTGPRKTQYF,TGTGCCAGTAGTATAGATACAGGGCCGAGAAAGACCCAGTACTTC
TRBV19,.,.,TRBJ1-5,CASNRQGFNQPQHF,TGTGCCAGTAACCGGCAGGGCTTCAATCAGCCCCAGCATTTT
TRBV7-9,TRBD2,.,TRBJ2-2,CANSGLAENTGELFF,TGTGCCAACTCCGGACTAGCGGAGAACACCGGGGAGCTGTTTTTT
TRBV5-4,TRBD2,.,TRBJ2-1,CASSLDVAGGGNEQFF,TGTGCCAGCAGCTTGGATGTCGCGGGAGGAGGGAATGAGCAGTTCTTC
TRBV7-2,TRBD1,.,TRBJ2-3,CASSSPGQGYTDTQYF,TGTGCCAGCAGCTCCCCGGGACAGGGGTACACAGATACGCAGTATTTT
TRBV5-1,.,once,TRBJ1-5,CASSLKGGVDQPQHF,TGCGCCAGCAGCTTAAAAGGAGGGGTCGATCAGCCCCAGCATTTT
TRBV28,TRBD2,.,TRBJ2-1,CASSSSGRAGIHEQFF,TGTGCCAGCAGCAGTAGCGGGAGGGCGGGTATCCATGAGCAGTTCTTC
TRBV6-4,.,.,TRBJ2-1,CASSDSGGYNEQFF,TGTGCCAGCAGTGACTCAGGGGGCTACAATGAGCAGTTCTTC
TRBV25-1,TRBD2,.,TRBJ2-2,CASSEAGRAGELFF,TGTGCCAGCAGTGAAGCAGGGAGGGCCGGGGAGCTGTTTTTT
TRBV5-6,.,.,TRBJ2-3,CASSFRFQGLVSDTQYF,TGTGCCAGCAGCTTTAGGTTTCAGGGTCTGGTTTCAGATACGCAGTATTTT
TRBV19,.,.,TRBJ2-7,CASSPDRRATYEQYF,TGTGCCAGTAGTCCGGACAGGAGGGCCACCTACGAGCAGTACTTC
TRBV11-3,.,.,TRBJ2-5,CASSLQYQETQYF,TGTGCCAGCAGCTTACAGTACCAAGAGACCCAGTACTTC
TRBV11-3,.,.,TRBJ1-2,CASSLRVTSNYGYTF,TGTGCCAGCAGCTTACGAGTTACTTCTAACTATGGCTACACCTTC
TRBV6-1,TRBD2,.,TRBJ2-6,CASSVAGGGANVLTF,TGTGCCAGCAGTGTAGCGGGGGGTGGGGCCAACGTCCTGACTTTC
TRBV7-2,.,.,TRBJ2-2,CASSLAVAANTGELFF,TGTGCCAGCAGCTTAGCGGTAGCGGCGAACACCGGGGAGCTGTTTTTT
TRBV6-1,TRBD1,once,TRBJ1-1,CASSFRDRGGTEAFF,TGTGCCAGCAGTTTTCGGGACAGGGGAGGAACTGAAGCTTTCTTT
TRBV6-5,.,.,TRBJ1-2,CAIRSSNYGYTF,TGTGCCATCAGGAGCTCTAACTATGGCTACACCTTC
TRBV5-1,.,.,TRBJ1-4,CASSLAGLNEKLFF,TGCGCCAGCAGCTTGGCAGGGCTGAATGAAAAACTGTTTTTT
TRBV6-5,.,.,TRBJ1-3,CASSYSSLSSGNTIYF,TGTGCCAGCAGTTACTCGAGCCTATCTAGTGGAAACACCATATATTTT
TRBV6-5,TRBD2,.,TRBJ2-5,CASNTGGSETQYF,TGTGCCAGCAATACGGGAGGATCCGAGACCCAGTACTTC
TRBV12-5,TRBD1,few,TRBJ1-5,CASGLVGVSGTGINQPQHF,TGTGCTAGTGGTTTGGTAGGGGTGTCCGGGACAGGGATCAATCAGCCCCAGCATTTT
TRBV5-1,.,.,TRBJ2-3,CASSRSTTTDTQYF,TGCGCCAGCAGCCGGTCGACTACCACAGATACGCAGTATTTT
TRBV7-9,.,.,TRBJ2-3,CASSSGPGDTQYF,TGTGCCAGCAGCTCCGGCCCCGGGGATACGCAGTATTTT
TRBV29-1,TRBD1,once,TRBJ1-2,CSAPRTGNYGYTF,TGCAGCGCCCCTCGGACAGGGAACTATGGCTACACCTTC
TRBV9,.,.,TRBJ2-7,CASNSGGRAYEQYF,TGTGCCAGCAACTCCGGAGGGAGAGCCTACGAGCAGTACTTC
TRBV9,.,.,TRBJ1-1,CASSVGDSISGEAFF,TGTGCCAGCAGCGTCGGGGACTCGATAAGCGGTGAAGCTTTCTTT
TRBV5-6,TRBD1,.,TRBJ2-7,CASSLVQGTYEQYF,TGTGCCAGCAGCTTGGTACAGGGGACCTACGAGCAGTACTTC
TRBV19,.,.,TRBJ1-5,CASKHPTGLGGNQPQHF,TGTGCCAGTAAACACCCGACAGGTCTTGGTGGCAATCAGCCCCAGCATTTT
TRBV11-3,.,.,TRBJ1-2,CASSLRANYGYTF,TGTGCCAGCAGCTTACGGGCTAACTATGGCTACACCTTC
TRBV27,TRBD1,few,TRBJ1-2,CASSFPGGYGYTF,TGTGCCAGCAGTTTCCCAGGGGGCTATGGCTACACCTTC
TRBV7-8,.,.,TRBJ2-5,CASRGAAETQYF,TGTGCCAGCAGAGGGGCGGCAGAGACCCAGTACTTC
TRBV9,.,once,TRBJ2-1,CASSVAEYHEQFF,TGTGCCAGCAGCGTAGCGGAGTATCATGAGCAGTTCTTC
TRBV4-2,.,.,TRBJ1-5,CASSQAEGEQPQHF,TGTGCCAGCAGCCAAGCGGAAGGGGAACAGCCCCAGCATTTT
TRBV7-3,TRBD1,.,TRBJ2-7,CASSLGTGFLYEQYF,TGTGCCAGCAGCTTAGGGACAGGCTTCCTCTACGAGCAGTACTTC
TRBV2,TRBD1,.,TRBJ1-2,CADRDRGTFFNYGYTF,TGTGCCGACCGGGACAGGGGGACCTTTTTTAACTATGGCTACACCTTC
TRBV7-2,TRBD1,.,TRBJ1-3,CASSLTLQGGSSGNTIYF,TGTGCCAGCAGCCTAACCCTACAGGGGGGGAGCTCTGGAAACACCATATATTTT
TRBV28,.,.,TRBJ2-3,CASSLPPRRGTGTDTQYF,TGTGCCAGCAGTTTACCCCCACGAAGGGGCACTGGGACAGATACGCAGTATTTT
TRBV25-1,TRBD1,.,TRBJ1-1,CASSEWTGGEGEAFF,TGTGCCAGCAGTGAGTGGACAGGGGGCGAAGGTGAAGCTTTCTTT
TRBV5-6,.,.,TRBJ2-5,CASSFFGGQRETQYF,TGTGCCAGCAGCTTTTTCGGGGGGCAGAGAGAGACCCAGTACTTC
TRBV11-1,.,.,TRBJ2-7,CASSFGLSSYEQYF,TGTGCCAGCAGCTTCGGACTCAGCTCCTACGAGCAGTACTTC
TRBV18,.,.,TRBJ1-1,CASSPRGTLGMNTEAFF,TGTGCCAGCTCACCAAGGGGAACCCTAGGAATGAACACTGAAGCTTTCTTT
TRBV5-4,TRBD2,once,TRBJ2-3,CASSSGGSSTDTQYF,TGTGCCAGCAGCTCGGGCGGGAGCTCCACAGATACGCAGTATTTT
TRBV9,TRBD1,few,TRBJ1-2,CASSPGQGIDGYTF,TGTGCCAGCAGCCCCGGACAGGGGATTGATGGCTACACCTTC
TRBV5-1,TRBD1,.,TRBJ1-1,CASSSQGGNTEAFF,TGCGCCAGCAGCTCCCAGGGGGGGAACACTGAAGCTTTCTTT